The next 21 T cell receptor beta chains were all read from a single sample in a study of early T cells in non-severe SARS-CoV-2 infection. TCRdb passed the 5' RACE reads through MiXCR, listing each CDR3 protein once. The sample contains approximately 43,000 distinct CDR3 sequences, roughly 6.6% of which appear only once. Sequencing was performed on whole blood. The receptor set was obtained from an adult who was a healthcare worker with PCR-confirmed SARS-CoV-2 infection or an uninfected control (not recorded which).

This clonotype appeared many times. CDR3 bases: TGTGCCAGCAGCGCCGTTCGTCTGGACTATGAGCAGTTCTTC. Translated, it gives CASSAVRLDYEQFF. The chain combines TRBV7-9 with TRBJ2-1, with a tentative D call TRBD2 (5 bases). Germline CDR1 and CDR2: SEHNR and FQNEAQ (reference sequence). This CDR3 comprises 14 residues. Trimming left V 5 bases short and J 8 bases short, with 16 bases between.

The chain combines TRBV5-5 with TRBJ2-7; D uncertain. V lost 0 bases and J 3 bases, leaving 13 bases between the germline ends. This CDR3 spans 15 amino acids. The germline V gene has CDR1 SGHKS and CDR2 YYEKEE (reference sequence). CDR3 residues: CASSLVAQTVYEQYF. The CDR3 DNA is TGTGCCAGCAGCTTGGTTGCGCAGACCGTCTACGAGCAGTACTTC.

Ten or more counts support this clonotype. This chain uses TRBV7-8 with TRBJ1-1; D gene ambiguous. This CDR3 spans 13 amino acids. V lost 3 bases and J 2 bases, leaving 7 bases between the germline ends. Per germline, CDR1 SGHVS and CDR2 FQNEAQ. The CDR3 loop reads CASSFRRNTEAFF. The CDR3 coding sequence is TGTGCCAGCAGCTTTCGACGAAACACTGAAGCTTTCTTT.

This clonotype has a handful of counts. V and J are TRBV7-2 and TRBJ2-3; D perhaps matches TRBD2 (5 bases). V was shortened by 3 bases and J by 1 base, with 8 bases between the two germline ends. From germline, CDR1 is SGHTA and CDR2 FQGNSA. The CDR3 length is 14 residues. The CDR3 nucleotides are TGTGCCAGCAGCTTCCTCGGGGGCACAGATACGCAGTATTTT. As protein: CASSFLGGTDTQYF. The complete variable domain, with remaining parts taken from reference TRBV7-2 and TRBJ2-3, reads GAGVSQSPSNKVTEKGKDVELRCDPISGHTALYWYRQSLGQGLEFLIYFQGNSAPDKSGLPSDRFSAERTGGSVSTLTIQRTQQEDSAVYLCASSFLGGTDTQYFGPGTRLTVL.

This clonotype was detected ten times or more. V usage is TRBV12-3 or TRBV12-4 and J usage is TRBJ1-2; TRBD1 matches at 7 bases. CDR3 length: 12 amino acids. With V trimmed by 8 bases and J by 2 bases, 2 bases remained unmatched. DNA of the CDR3: TGTGCCAGCCGGGGACAGAACTATGGCTACACCTTC. Protein sequence: CASRGQNYGYTF.

This clonotype was seen a few times. The gene calls are TRBV10-2 and TRBJ2-2, with 11 bases fitting TRBD1. The CDR3 is 15 residues long. Germline V gene data show CDR1 as WSHSY and CDR2 as SAAADI. V shed 8 bases, J shed 4 bases, and the junction held 6 bases outside the gene matches. This CDR3 reads CASRSGQGVTGELFF. The DNA of the CDR3 is TGCGCCAGCCGATCGGGACAGGGGGTCACCGGGGAGCTGTTTTTT.

In its sample, this clonotype was seen many times. V and J are TRBV4-1 and TRBJ2-3; 9 bases align to TRBD1. After removal of 2 bases from V and 4 bases from J, the junction contained 7 bases not matched to a gene. Germline V lookup: CDR1 MGHRA, CDR2 YSYEKL. CDR3 length: 16 amino acids. The CDR3 DNA reads as TGCGCCAGCAGCCAACCCGGGACAGGGAGGTCAGATACGCAGTATTTT. Encoded protein: CASSQPGTGRSDTQYF.

This chain connects TRBV10-3 to TRBJ2-4, with 12 bases fitting TRBD2. After removal of 0 bases from V and 5 bases from J, the junction contained 8 bases not matched to a gene. This CDR3 is built from 18 residues. The germline CDR1 and CDR2 sequences are ENHRY and SYGVKD. CDR3 DNA sequence: TGTGCCATCAGTGAGTCGAGACTAGCGGGGGCCGGGGAAAACATTCAGTACTTC. As protein: CAISESRLAGAGENIQYF.

This clonotype was detected a few times. This chain connects TRBV10-3 to TRBJ2-5; either TRBD1 or TRBD2 may supply D (5 bases each). There are 16 residues in the CDR3. Trimming pared 4 bases from V and 1 base from J, leaving 16 bases between. The germline V gene encodes CDR1 ENHRY and CDR2 SYGVKD. The DNA of the CDR3 is TGTGCCATCAGTGGCGACGTTGGGGGAGCCCAAGAGACCCAGTACTTC. Its protein product is CAISGDVGGAQETQYF.

This clonotype was detected only a few times. In nucleotides, the CDR3 is TGTGCCAGCAGCTTACTAGCGGGGAGCTCCTACAATGAGCAGTTCTTC. Translating gives CASSLLAGSSYNEQFF. The rearrangement uses TRBV11-2 and TRBJ2-1; 9 nucleotides match TRBD2. Germline CDR1 is SGHAT and CDR2 is FQNNGV. The CDR3 spans 16 residues. The junction had 2 bases not matched to a gene; V was cut back by 2 bases and J by 0 bases.

This clonotype has a count of ten or more. The chain is built from TRBV4-3 and TRBJ2-7; no clear D. CDR3 length: 13 residues. Trimming pared 0 bases from V and 3 bases from J, leaving 6 bases between. The germline CDR1 and CDR2 sequences are LGHNA and YSLEER. CDR3 nucleotides: TGCGCCAGCAGCCAAGATGATGGCTACGAGCAGTACTTC. This sequence encodes CASSQDDGYEQYF.

This clonotype was seen many times. The chain combines TRBV2 with TRBJ1-2, with TRBD1 as a possible D gene (6 bases). The V gene's germline CDR1 is SNHLY and CDR2 FYNNEI. Trimming left V 11 bases short and J 4 bases short, with 17 bases between. The CDR3 covers 13 residues. The CDR3 DNA reads TGTGCCCAAGGGGGAGCTAATATCTATGGCTACACCTTC. This sequence encodes CAQGGANIYGYTF.

This clonotype was detected ten times or more. J is TRBJ2-2 and V is TRBV6-2 or TRBV6-3, with D possibly matching TRBD2 (5 bases). The germline gives CDR1 MNHEY, CDR2 SVGEGT. There are 16 residues in the CDR3. Deletions cut 10 bases from V and 4 bases from J, with 22 bases between. The CDR3 protein is CATVLRVPSGTGELFF. DNA for the CDR3: TGTGCCACCGTGCTGAGGGTCCCCTCGGGCACCGGGGAGCTGTTTTTT.

In its sample, this clonotype was seen many times. The chain recombines TRBV11-2 with TRBJ2-1, with D possibly being TRBD1 (6 bases). Germline values: CDR1 SGHAT, CDR2 FQNNGV. This CDR3 has 15 amino acids. V was trimmed by 5 bases and J by 8 bases, leaving 19 bases between them. This CDR3 is CASSPRQERVHEQFF. For the CDR3, the DNA is TGTGCCAGCAGCCCCCGACAGGAAAGAGTGCATGAGCAGTTCTTC.

The chain has TRBV11-2 and TRBJ2-3; TRBD2 agrees at 9 bases. The CDR3 has 16 amino acids. Germline CDR1 SGHAT, CDR2 FQNNGV. The J segment lost 3 bases and the V segment lost 0 bases, leaving 4 bases of the junction unmatched. This chain's CDR3 is CASSLDLAGITDTQYF. The DNA of the CDR3 is TGTGCCAGCAGCTTAGATCTAGCGGGGATAACAGATACGCAGTATTTT.

This clonotype was counted between two and nine times. The chain couples TRBV20-1 to TRBJ2-1; D possibly corresponds to TRBD2 (6 bases). CDR3 length equals 16 residues. Germline V CDR1 and CDR2: DFQATT, SNEGSKA (reference sequence). V lost 1 base to trimming and J lost 4 bases, with 17 bases between them. The chain's CDR3 is CSARVPGLASYNEQFF. CDR3 nucleotides: TGCAGTGCTAGAGTCCCCGGGCTAGCGTCGTACAATGAGCAGTTCTTC.

The V call is TRBV7-6, the J call TRBJ2-7, with a tentative D call TRBD2 (6 bases). V dropped 3 bases and J dropped 2 bases, with 14 bases sitting between them. Per the germline V gene, CDR1 is SGHVS and CDR2 is FNYEAQ. The CDR3 loop spans 15 amino acids. CDR3 loop: CASSFGAGGAYEQYF. The CDR3 DNA reads as TGTGCCAGCAGCTTCGGAGCGGGTGGTGCCTACGAGCAGTACTTC.

This clonotype was found many times. The rearrangement uses TRBV2 and TRBJ2-7; D tentatively reads TRBD1 or TRBD2 (5 bases each). The V end lost 7 bases, the J end lost 1 base, and 11 bases lay between the germline ends. The CDR3 spans 13 residues. The germline gives CDR1 SNHLY, CDR2 FYNNEI. CDR3 region: CASKRDASYEQYF. CDR3 nucleotide sequence: TGTGCCAGCAAACGGGACGCTTCCTACGAGCAGTACTTC.

This clonotype turned up a few times. This chain joins TRBV10-1 and TRBJ1-4, with 7 bases lining up with TRBD1. The V segment lost 8 bases and the J segment 5 bases; nucleotides outside the gene matches: 5. The CDR3 runs 13 residues. Germline lookup yields CDR1 WNHNN and CDR2 SYGVQD (reference sequence). CDR3 sequence (DNA): TGCGCCAGCGGGGACAGCTCAAATGAAAAACTGTTTTTT. This translates into CASGDSSNEKLFF.

This sequence joins TRBV6-5 and TRBJ2-2; 7 nucleotides match TRBD1. Unmatched junction bases numbered 9, after V lost 4 bases and J lost 7 bases. The V gene's germline CDR1 is MNHEY and CDR2 SVGAGI. This CDR3 is 15 amino acids long. For the CDR3, the DNA is TGTGCCAGCAGTTTTACGACAGGGAGTTTCGGGGAGCTGTTTTTT. It codes for CASSFTTGSFGELFF.

This clonotype occurred a few times. The gene calls are TRBV7-2 and TRBJ1-1; 7 positions agree with TRBD1. CDR3 length: 15 amino acids. V was pared by 5 bases and J by 1 base, with 7 bases of the junction left unmatched. Germline V CDR1 and CDR2: SGHTA, FQGNSA. The CDR3 region is CASSLRQGSNTEAFF. In nucleotides, the CDR3 is TGTGCCAGCAGCCTAAGACAGGGCTCGAACACTGAAGCTTTCTTT.